In its sample, the clone carrying this T cell receptor beta chain was seen many times. Antigen specificity is unknown. These data originate in a study of regulatory T cells in long-lasting Graves disease. Study-level information: Less than 3 months of antithyroid drugs had been taken by newly diagnosed Graves' patients.

After removal of 5 bases from V and 4 bases from J, the junction contained 12 bases not matched to a gene. The CDR3 has 17 amino acids. Germline V gene data show CDR1 as SGHAT and CDR2 as FQNNGV. The time point is: newly diagnosed GD, antithyroid drugs for less than 3 months. RNA isolated from PBMCs was used to make the TCR library. The diagnosis of Graves' disease used American Thyroid Association guidelines. Study observations and caveats: Under persistent disease, TRBV28, TRBJ1-2 and TRBJ2-5 were used preferentially.

The authors built TCR beta libraries using iRepertoire HTBI primers and Arm-PCR of CDR3 regions. From the multiplex PCR reads, TCRdb called clonotypes with MiXCR, one entry per CDR3 protein. The table records under 450,000 distinct CDR3 sequences, 15% to 20% of them present only once. These sequences were also reported in another study, on T cells in Graves' hyperthyroidism and ophthalmopathy. As that study records: HTBI primers were the set used in a first-round RT-PCR of the TCR CDR3.

The input for sequencing was peripheral blood mononuclear cells (PBMCs), taken at new diagnosis, from a patient treated with antithyroid drugs. This TCR was sampled from a woman under 30 with Graves disease. This chain connects TRBV11-2 to TRBJ2-7; TRBD1 matches 12 bases. The CDR3 DNA reads as TGTGCCAGCAGCCGGTGGGGGACAGGGGGCACCCGATACGAGCAGTACTTC. Encoded protein: CASSRWGTGGTRYEQYF.